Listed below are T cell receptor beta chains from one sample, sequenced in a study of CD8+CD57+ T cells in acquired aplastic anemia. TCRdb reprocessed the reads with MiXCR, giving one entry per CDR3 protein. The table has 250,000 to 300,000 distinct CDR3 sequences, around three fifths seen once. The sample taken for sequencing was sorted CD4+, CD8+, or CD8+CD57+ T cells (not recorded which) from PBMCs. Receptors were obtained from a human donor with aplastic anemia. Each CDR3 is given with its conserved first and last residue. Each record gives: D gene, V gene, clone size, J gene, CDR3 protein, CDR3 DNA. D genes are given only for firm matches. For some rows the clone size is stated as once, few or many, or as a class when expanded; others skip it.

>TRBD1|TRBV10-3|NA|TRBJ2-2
CAISERGQGRTGELFF
TGTGCCATCAGTGAACGGGGACAGGGGCGGACCGGGGAGCTGTTTTTT
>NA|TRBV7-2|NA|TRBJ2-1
CASSLEEDEQFF
TGTGCCAGCAGCTTGGAAGAGGATGAGCAGTTCTTC
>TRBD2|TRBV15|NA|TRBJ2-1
CATSRVGIGGTRVNEQFF
TGTGCCACCAGCAGAGTGGGTATTGGAGGGACTAGGGTCAATGAGCAGTTCTTC
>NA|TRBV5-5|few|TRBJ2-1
CASSLGSNNEQFF
TGTGCCAGCAGCTTGGGATCAAACAATGAGCAGTTCTTC
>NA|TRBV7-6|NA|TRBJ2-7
CASSLEGGYSYEQYF
TGTGCCAGCAGCTTAGAGGGGGGATACTCCTACGAGCAGTACTTC
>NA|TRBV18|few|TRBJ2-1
CASHTGNLGDEQFF
TGTGCCAGCCATACCGGGAATTTAGGCGATGAGCAGTTCTTC
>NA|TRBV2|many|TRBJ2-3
CASSEVGGRGDTQYF
TGTGCCAGCAGTGAAGTGGGGGGGCGGGGAGATACGCAGTATTTT
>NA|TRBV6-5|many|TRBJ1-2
CASRGSGPYYGYTF
TGTGCCAGCAGGGGATCCGGGCCATACTATGGCTACACCTTC
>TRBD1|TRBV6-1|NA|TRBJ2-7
CASSEWGQGSYEQYF
TGTGCCAGCAGTGAATGGGGACAGGGTTCCTACGAGCAGTACTTC
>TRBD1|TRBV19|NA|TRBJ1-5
CASSRQGIRQPQHF
TGTGCCAGTAGCAGACAGGGGATACGACAGCCCCAGCATTTT
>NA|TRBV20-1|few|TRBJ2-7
CSARVQGEQYF
TGCAGTGCTAGAGTCCAGGGAGAGCAGTACTTC
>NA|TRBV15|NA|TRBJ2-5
CATSSFFGETQYF
TGTGCCACCAGCAGCTTTTTCGGGGAGACCCAGTACTTC
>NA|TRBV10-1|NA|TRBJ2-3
CASRTTGGTQYF
TGTGCCAGCAGAACCACAGGAGGCACGCAGTATTTT
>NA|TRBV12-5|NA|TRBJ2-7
CASGLGTSRLYEQYF
TGTGCTAGTGGTTTGGGGACTTCGAGGCTCTACGAGCAGTACTTC
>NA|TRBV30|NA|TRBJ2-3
CAWSVQTDTQYF
TGTGCCTGGAGTGTACAGACAGATACGCAGTATTTT
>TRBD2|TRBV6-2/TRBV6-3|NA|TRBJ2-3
CASSLGLAGGPGDTQYF
TGTGCCAGCAGCCTCGGACTAGCGGGAGGGCCCGGAGATACGCAGTATTTT
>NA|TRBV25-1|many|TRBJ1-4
CASSPPGTANEKLFF
TGTGCCAGCAGTCCTCCCGGGACGGCTAATGAAAAACTGTTTTTT
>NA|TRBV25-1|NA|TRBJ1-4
CARSLGRVGYEKLFF
TGTGCCCGCAGTTTGGGCCGGGTCGGCTACGAAAAACTGTTTTTT
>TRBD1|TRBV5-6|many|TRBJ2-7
CASSRDSGGHYYEQYF
TGTGCCAGCAGCCGTGATTCAGGGGGACACTACTACGAGCAGTACTTC
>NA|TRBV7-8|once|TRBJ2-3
CASSPSGKVGTDTQYF
TGTGCCAGCAGCCCCTCCGGGAAGGTGGGCACAGATACGCAGTATTTT
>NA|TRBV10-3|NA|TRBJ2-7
CAISGGQRRVEQYF
TGTGCCATCAGTGGCGGTCAGCGAAGGGTCGAGCAGTACTTC
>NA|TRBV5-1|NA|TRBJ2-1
CASSSLADDEQFF
TGCGCCAGCAGCTCCTTAGCGGATGATGAGCAGTTCTTC
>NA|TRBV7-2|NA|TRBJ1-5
CASSPDSNQLRHF
TGTGCCAGCAGCCCGGACAGTAATCAGCTCCGGCATTTT
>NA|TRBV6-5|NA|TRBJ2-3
CASSYSWSGKEDTQYF
TGTGCCAGCAGTTACTCGTGGTCAGGGAAGGAAGATACGCAGTATTTT
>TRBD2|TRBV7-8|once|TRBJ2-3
CASSLSGIGGRRDTQYF
TGTGCCAGCAGCTTATCGGGGATTGGCGGGAGAAGAGATACGCAGTATTTT
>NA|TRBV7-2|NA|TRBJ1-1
CASSLAGNGREAFF
TGTGCCAGCAGCTTAGCGGGAAATGGCCGTGAAGCTTTCTTT